This TCR beta chain comes out of a study of shared clonotypes between healthy human individuals. Study summary: There were three CD4 naive, three CD4 memory, two CD8 naive and one CD8 memory plates per donor.

Produced via immunoSEQ multiplex PCR; TCRdb's table is partial and in-frame only. The sample consists of hundreds of thousands of clones, almost 95% of them appearing once. As defined, naive CD8 cells were CD45RO-negative and positively selected for CCR7, with terminally differentiated effector memory CD45RA+ cells excluded. Study-level findings and limits: Roughly 5% of naive CD4 clonotypes were common to several donors. The rarefaction results pointed to incomplete sorted-subset sequencing despite large depth. Only a few donors were included, so the genetic and exposure-history diversity represented was limited.

To note about this clone: Its target is unknown. One end of the junction does not line up with germline, which may come from a read error.

The CDR3 sequence is 14 residues long. In germline, CDR1 is SGHDN, CDR2 FVKESK. This TCR was recovered from a man under 40 in good health. The chain is built from TRBV14 and TRBJ1-5, with 8 bases identical to TRBD1. The sequenced material came from naive CD8+ T cells sorted from blood. The CDR3 is CASSLKEWTGRGFF. The CDR3, as DNA: TGTGCCAGCAGCCTCAAGGAATGGACAGGGAGAGGTTTTTTT.